A single sample gave rise to the 2 T cell receptor beta chains below, sequenced in a study of T cells in Graves' hyperthyroidism and ophthalmopathy. TCR beta CDR3 sequences were amplified from RNA transcripts. HTBI primers were employed in a first-round RT-PCR of the TCR CDR3. Each CDR3 protein is one row after TCRdb ran MiXCR on the multiplex PCR reads. The repertoire holds around 610,000 distinct CDR3 sequences, with roughly 15% as singletons. Sequences were obtained from blood. The source of these receptors is a woman in her 40s with Graves' ophthalmopathy.

Many counts were recorded for this clonotype. Its ends do not fully match the called genes, so a read error is possible. The gene calls are TRBV20-1 and TRBJ1-2; 8 nucleotides align to TRBD1. Germline V gene lookup returns CDR1 DFQATT and CDR2 SNEGSKA (reference sequence). CDR3 length: 15 amino acids. CDR3 residues: CSARHPTGDDYSYTF. CDR3 DNA: TGCAGTGCTAGGCATCCGACAGGGGATGACTATAGCTACACCTTC.

The V call is TRBV7-2, the J call TRBJ2-5, with 8 positions matching TRBD2. Germline assignment: CDR1 SGHTA and CDR2 FQGNSA. The CDR3 consists of 15 residues. With V trimmed by 3 bases and J by 5 bases, 8 bases remained unmatched. CDR3 protein: CASSFVAGTRETQYF. CDR3 sequence (DNA): TGTGCCAGCAGCTTCGTAGCGGGAACCCGCGAGACCCAGTACTTC.